This T cell receptor beta chain was profiled in a study of blood T cell repertoires in COVID-19 (dated by TCRdb to 2018 to 2020). About the study as a whole: The collaborator samples originated in the United States, Italy and Spain and spanned the acute and convalescent phases of COVID-19. The repertoires were made available in a free public database intended to serve as a resource for research on the immune response to SARS-CoV-2. Subjects who had been exposed to COVID-19, were actively infected with it, or had recovered from it provided the deeply sampled blood TCRbeta repertoires that made up the dataset. The material from the prospective study consisted of cDNA or gDNA derived from T cells, B-cell-depleted T cells, or PBMCs. The sample metadata nearly always contained a de-identified subject ID, COVID-19 status, age in years and sex. Samples came from the ongoing ImmuneRACE study (first 160 participants) plus 1,254 subjects from 6 global collaborators. HLA class I and class II types, where available, came from metadata supplied by the sample provider rather than from assay-based typing.

The immunoSEQ Assay, a bias-controlled multiplex PCR, was used to amplify TCRbeta CDR3 regions from genomic DNA. The published analysis was carried out like this. The number of nucleated cells in each sample was estimated by amplification of reference gene primers within the assay. To quantify the absolute abundance of each unique TCRbeta CDR3 rearrangement, sequence reads were collapsed and filtered. Productive Simpson clonality was computed per sample as the square root of Simpson's diversity index over productive rearrangements. TCRdb re-hosts the immuneACCESS table, in-frame sequences only. Its copies lack some clones; in the studies checked, an unresolved V gene accounts for under half of them, and the cause for the rest is not known. Clone size and V and J calls were adopted from that table, with D and trimming inferred from the DNA. Present in this sample are about 40,000 clones, 65% to 90% of which were seen just once. About 5.5% of the sample lies in the top ten.

The investigation overall reported the following: The amount of clinical and demographic metadata varied by source and participant and was provided uncurated.

Collaborating institutions collected whole blood in K2EDTA tubes following their own protocols. For TCRbeta analysis, collaborators shipped samples as frozen whole blood, isolated PBMCs, or DNA extracted from either of those sample types. Based on the germline V gene, the CDR1 and CDR2 sequences are SGHDT and YYEEEE. V is shortened by 4 bases, J by 2 bases, and the region joining them spans 6 bases. The CDR3 sequence holds 12 residues, the cysteine and phenylalanine included. The sequence is cut down to CDR3 DNA, 36 bases in frame from base 1. This clone has just a few counts. The specificity of this receptor is unknown. One base away there is no much larger clone; base qualities are not given.

The chain is made from TRBV5-6 and TRBJ1-1, and perhaps TRBD1 as D gene, on 5 matching bases. Sequencing used peripheral blood. The sequence was collected from a man between 35 and 55 years old with active COVID-19. The CDR3 protein sequence reads: CASSQGNTEAFF. The sequence in DNA is TGTGCCAGCAGCCAGGGTAACACTGAAGCTTTCTTT.